This T cell receptor beta chain was profiled in a study of post-analysis software for immune sequencing data. A remark on this clonotype: Its antigen is not known.

CDR3 length: 15 residues. CDR1 and CDR2 (germline): GTSNPN, SVGIG (reference sequence). Findings and limits, study-wide: Roughly five TRBV segments, including TRBV5-6, TRBV5-1 and TRBV20-1, were more frequent in patients than controls.

Prepared TCR beta cDNA libraries contained unique molecular identifiers. Using its own MiXCR run on the PCR reads, TCRdb lists one record per CDR3 protein. The data hold hundreds of thousands of distinct CDR3 sequences, with 44% observed a single time. What was sequenced was blood. This sequence originates from a girl aged 10-17 years with multiple sclerosis. V and J are TRBV30 and TRBJ2-1, with D uncertain. The closer fit of TRBJ2-7 to the DNA end suggests the J call may be wrong. The CDR3 region is CAWAGIESSYNEQYF. As DNA, the CDR3 is TGTGCCTGGGCAGGAATCGAGAGCTCCTACAATGAGCAGTACTTC.